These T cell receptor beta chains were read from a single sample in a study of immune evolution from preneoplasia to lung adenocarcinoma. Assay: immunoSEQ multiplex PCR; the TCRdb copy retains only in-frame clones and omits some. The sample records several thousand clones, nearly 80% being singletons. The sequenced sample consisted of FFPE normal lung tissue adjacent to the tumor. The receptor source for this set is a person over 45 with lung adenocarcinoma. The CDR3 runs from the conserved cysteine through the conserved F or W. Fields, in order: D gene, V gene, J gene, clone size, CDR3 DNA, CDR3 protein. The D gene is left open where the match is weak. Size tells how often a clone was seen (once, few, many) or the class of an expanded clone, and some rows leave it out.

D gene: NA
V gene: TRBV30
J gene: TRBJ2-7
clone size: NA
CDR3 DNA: TGTGCCTGGGCGGGACAGTTGATCTCCTACGAGCAGTACTTC
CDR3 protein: CAWAGQLISYEQYF

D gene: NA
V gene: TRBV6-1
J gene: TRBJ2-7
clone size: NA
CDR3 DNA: TGTGCCAGCAGTGAAGATGAGGGGGGCCGCTACGAGCAGTACTTC
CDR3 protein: CASSEDEGGRYEQYF

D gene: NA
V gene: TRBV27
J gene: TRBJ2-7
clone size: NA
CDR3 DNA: TGTGCCAGCAGTCCTAGCTCCTACGAGCAGTACTTC
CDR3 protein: CASSPSSYEQYF

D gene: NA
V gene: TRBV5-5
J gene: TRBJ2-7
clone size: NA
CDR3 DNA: TGTGCCAGCAGCTCCTATCCGGGAAGAAACCTCGAGCAGTACTTC
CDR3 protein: CASSSYPGRNLEQYF

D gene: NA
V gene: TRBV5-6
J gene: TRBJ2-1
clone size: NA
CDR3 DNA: TGTGCCAGCAGCTTGGAGCTCGGTAACCCCTACAATGAGCAGTTCTTC
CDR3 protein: CASSLELGNPYNEQFF

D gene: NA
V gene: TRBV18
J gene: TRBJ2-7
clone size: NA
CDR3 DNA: TGTGCCAGCTCCGGACCGGAACAAGAGCAGTACTTC
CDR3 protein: CASSGPEQEQYF

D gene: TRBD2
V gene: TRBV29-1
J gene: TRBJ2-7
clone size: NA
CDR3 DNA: TGCAGCGTTGGACTAGCGGGAGTCTACGAGCAGTACTTC
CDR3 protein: CSVGLAGVYEQYF

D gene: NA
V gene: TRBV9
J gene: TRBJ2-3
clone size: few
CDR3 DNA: TGTGCCAGCAGCGTAGAGGGAGGGGGCGTAAGCACAGATACGCAGTATTTT
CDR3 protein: CASSVEGGGVSTDTQYF

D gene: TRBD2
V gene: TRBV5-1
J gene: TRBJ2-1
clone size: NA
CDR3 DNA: TGCGCCAGCAGCTTGACTAGCGGGGCCTACAATGAGCAGTTCTTC
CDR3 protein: CASSLTSGAYNEQFF

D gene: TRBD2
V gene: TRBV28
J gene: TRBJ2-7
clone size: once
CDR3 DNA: TGTGCCAGCCGGACTAGCGGGACCTACGAGCAGTACTTC
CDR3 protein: CASRTSGTYEQYF

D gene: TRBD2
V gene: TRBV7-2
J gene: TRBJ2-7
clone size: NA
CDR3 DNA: TGTGCCAGCAGCTTAGCCGGCGGGAGTACCTACGAGCAGTACTTC
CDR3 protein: CASSLAGGSTYEQYF

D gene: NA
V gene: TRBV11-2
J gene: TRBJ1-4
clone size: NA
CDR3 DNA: TGTGCCAGCAGCCAAATGGGACGGAAAAAACTGTTTTTT
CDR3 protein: CASSQMGRKKLFF

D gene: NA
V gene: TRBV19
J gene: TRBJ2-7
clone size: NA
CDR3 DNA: TGTGCCAGTAGTGGAGGGGACCGCTCCTACGAGCAGTACTTC
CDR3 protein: CASSGGDRSYEQYF

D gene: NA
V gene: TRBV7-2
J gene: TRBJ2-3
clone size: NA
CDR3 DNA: TGTGCCAGCAGCCCCCCCACCGCAGATACGCAGTATTTT
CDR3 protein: CASSPPTADTQYF

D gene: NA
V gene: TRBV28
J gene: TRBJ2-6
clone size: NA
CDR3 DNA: TGTGCCAGCAGCTCCGAAGAACGAGTCCTGTCTGGGGCCAACGTCCTGACTTTC
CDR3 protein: CASSSEERVLSGANVLTF

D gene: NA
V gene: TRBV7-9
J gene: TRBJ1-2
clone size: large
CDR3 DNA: TGTGCCAGCAGCCCTAGACAGGCGGACACCTTC
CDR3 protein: CASSPRQADTF

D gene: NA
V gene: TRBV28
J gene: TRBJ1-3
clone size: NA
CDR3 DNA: TGTGCCAGCAGGTTTGGGGATTTCTCTGGAAACACCATATATTTT
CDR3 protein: CASRFGDFSGNTIYF

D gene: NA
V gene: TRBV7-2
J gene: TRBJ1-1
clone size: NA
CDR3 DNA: TGTGCCAGCAGCTTAGCGGGGCTCCCGAACACTGAAGCTTTCTTT
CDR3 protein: CASSLAGLPNTEAFF

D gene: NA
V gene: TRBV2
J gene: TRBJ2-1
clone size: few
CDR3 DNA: TGTGCCAGCAGAACTAGCAGAACTGAGCAGTTCTTC
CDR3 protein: CASRTSRTEQFF

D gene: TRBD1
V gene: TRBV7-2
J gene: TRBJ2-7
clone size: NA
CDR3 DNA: TGTGCCAGCAGTCACAGGGGGTCCTACGAGCAGTACTTC
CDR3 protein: CASSHRGSYEQYF

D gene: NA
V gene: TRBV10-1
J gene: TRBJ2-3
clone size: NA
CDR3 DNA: TGCGCCAGCAGTGAGGTTGCTAGCCCAGATACGCAGTATTTT
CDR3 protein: CASSEVASPDTQYF

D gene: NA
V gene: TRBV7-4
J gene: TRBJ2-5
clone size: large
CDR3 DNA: TGTGCCAGCAGCGAGAAGGTCCACCGACAGTACTTC
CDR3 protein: CASSEKVHRQYF

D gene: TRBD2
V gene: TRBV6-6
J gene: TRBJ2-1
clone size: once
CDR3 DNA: TGTGCCAGCAGTTACTGGCGGGAGCACTCCTACAATGAGCAGTTCTTC
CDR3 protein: CASSYWREHSYNEQFF

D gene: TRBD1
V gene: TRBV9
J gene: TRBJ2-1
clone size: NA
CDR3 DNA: TGTGCCAGCAGCGCGGGACAGGGCAGCTACAATGAGCAGTTCTTC
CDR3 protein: CASSAGQGSYNEQFF

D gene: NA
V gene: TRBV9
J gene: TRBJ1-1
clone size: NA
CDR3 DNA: TGTGCCAGCAGCCCGCCAGGGATGGTCGTGAACACTGAAGCTTTCTTT
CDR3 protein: CASSPPGMVVNTEAFF

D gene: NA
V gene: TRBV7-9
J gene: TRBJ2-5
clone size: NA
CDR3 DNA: TGTGCCAGCAGCTTAGCAATGGAGGGGACGAGGGCCACCCAGTACTTC
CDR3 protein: CASSLAMEGTRATQYF

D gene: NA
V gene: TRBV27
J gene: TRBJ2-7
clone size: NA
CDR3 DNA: TGTGCCAGCAGTTTATACGGGGGCGACGAGCAGTACTTC
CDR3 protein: CASSLYGGDEQYF

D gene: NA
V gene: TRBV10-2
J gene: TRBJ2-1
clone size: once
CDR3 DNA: TGCGCCAGCAGTGAGACTAGACAGGTTCGTGAGCAGTTCTTC
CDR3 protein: CASSETRQVREQFF

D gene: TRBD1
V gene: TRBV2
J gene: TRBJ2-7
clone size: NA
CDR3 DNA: TGTGCCAGCAGTAAACAGGGGGCGCTGGGTGAGCAGTACTTC
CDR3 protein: CASSKQGALGEQYF

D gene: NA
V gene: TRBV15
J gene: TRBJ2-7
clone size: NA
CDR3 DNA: TGTGCCACCAGCGAGGCCGGGACCGATTCCTACGAGCAGTACTTC
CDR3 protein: CATSEAGTDSYEQYF

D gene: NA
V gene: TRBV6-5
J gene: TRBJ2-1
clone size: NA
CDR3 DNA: TGTGCCAGCAGTTGGTCTCTGGGGAATGAGCAGTTCTTC
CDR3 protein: CASSWSLGNEQFF

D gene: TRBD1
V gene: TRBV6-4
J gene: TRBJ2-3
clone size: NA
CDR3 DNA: TGTGCCAGCAGTTCAATCCCGGGACAGGGGGCAGATACGCAGTATTTT
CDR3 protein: CASSSIPGQGADTQYF

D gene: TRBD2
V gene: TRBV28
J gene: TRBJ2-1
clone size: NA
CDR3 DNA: TGTGCCAGCAGTCAGGGACTAGCGATACGCAGCGAGCAGTTCTTC
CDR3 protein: CASSQGLAIRSEQFF

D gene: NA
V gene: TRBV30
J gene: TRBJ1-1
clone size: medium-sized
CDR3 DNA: TGTGCCTGGAGGGTCTGGACAGCCGATTCTGAAGCTTTCTTT
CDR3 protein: CAWRVWTADSEAFF

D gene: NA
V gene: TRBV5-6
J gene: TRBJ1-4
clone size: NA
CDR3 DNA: TGTGCCAGCAGCTTCGGGGGGGCTGCTAATGAAAAACTGTTTTTT
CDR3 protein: CASSFGGAANEKLFF

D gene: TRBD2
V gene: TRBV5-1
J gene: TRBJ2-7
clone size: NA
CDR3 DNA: TGCGCCAGCAGCAGAACTAGCGGGAGGCCCTACGAGCAGTACTTC
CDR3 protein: CASSRTSGRPYEQYF

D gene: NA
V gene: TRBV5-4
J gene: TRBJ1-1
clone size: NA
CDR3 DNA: TGTGCCAGCAGCTTACAGGAGAACACTGAAGCTTTCTTT
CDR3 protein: CASSLQENTEAFF

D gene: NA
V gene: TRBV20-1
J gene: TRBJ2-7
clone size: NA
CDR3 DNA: TGCAGTGCTAGCGGTCCCTACGAGCAGTACTTC
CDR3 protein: CSASGPYEQYF

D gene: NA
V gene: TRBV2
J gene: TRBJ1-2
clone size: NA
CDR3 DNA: TGTGCCAGCAGTGAAGAGGTGCGCTATGGCTACACCTTC
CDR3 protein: CASSEEVRYGYTF

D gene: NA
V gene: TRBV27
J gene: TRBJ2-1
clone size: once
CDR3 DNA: TGTGCCAGCAGCCAAGGCTACAATGAGCAGTTCTTC
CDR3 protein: CASSQGYNEQFF

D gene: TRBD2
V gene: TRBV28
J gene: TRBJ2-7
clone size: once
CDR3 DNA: TGTGCCAGCCGGGACTACACCTACGAGCAGTACTTC
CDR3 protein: CASRDYTYEQYF

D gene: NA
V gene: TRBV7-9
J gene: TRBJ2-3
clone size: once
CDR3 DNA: TGTGCCAGCAGCTTGGGGGGGCACACCTATAGCACAGATACGCAGTATTTT
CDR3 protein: CASSLGGHTYSTDTQYF

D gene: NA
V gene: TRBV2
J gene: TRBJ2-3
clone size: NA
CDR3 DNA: TGTGCCAGCACCGGACAGCTCACAGATACGCAGTATTTT
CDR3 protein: CASTGQLTDTQYF

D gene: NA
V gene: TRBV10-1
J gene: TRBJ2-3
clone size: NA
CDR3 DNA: TGCGCCAGCAGTGAGTCGCGCGTGGCAGATACGCAGTATTTT
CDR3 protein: CASSESRVADTQYF

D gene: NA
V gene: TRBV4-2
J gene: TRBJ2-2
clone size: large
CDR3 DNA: TGTGCCAGCAGCCAAAACGCTCGGAGCGCGAACACCGGGGAGCTGTTTTTT
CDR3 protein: CASSQNARSANTGELFF

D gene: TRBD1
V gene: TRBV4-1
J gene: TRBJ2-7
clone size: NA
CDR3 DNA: TGCGCCAGCAGCCAAGTTCCACCGACAGGGAACTACGAGCAGTACTTC
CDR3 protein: CASSQVPPTGNYEQYF

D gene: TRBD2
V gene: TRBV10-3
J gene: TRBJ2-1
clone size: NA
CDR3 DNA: TGTGCCATCAGGCGTCCAACGGGACTAGGAGAGAATGAGCAGTTCTTC
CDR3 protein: CAIRRPTGLGENEQFF

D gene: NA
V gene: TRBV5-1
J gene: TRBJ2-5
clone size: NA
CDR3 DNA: TGCGCCAGCAGCTTTTTTCCAGGGGAGACCCAGTACTTC
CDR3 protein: CASSFFPGETQYF

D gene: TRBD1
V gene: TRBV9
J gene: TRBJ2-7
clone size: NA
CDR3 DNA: TGTGCCAGCAGCGCCGGGACAGGGACCTACGAGCAGTACTTC
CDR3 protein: CASSAGTGTYEQYF

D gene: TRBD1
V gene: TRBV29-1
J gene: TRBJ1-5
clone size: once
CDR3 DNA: TGCAGCGTTGGTGGGGGACAGGGAGTCGGTCAGCCCCAGCATTTT
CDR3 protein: CSVGGGQGVGQPQHF

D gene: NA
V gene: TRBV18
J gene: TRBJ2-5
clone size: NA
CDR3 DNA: TGTGCCAGCTCACCACCGATGGAGATTGGGACCCAGTACTTC
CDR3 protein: CASSPPMEIGTQYF

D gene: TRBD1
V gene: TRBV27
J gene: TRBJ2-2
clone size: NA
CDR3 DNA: TGTGCCAGCAGTCCGATAGGGGGCTACTCAAACACCGGGGAGCTGTTTTTT
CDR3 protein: CASSPIGGYSNTGELFF